The 14 T cell receptor beta chains below come from one sample, sequenced in a study of T-cell reconstitution after alpha-beta-depleted transplantation in children. Unique molecular identifiers featured in how the TCRbeta library was prepared. A single record per CDR3 protein comes from TCRdb applying MiXCR to the PCR reads. The table shows roughly 200,000 distinct CDR3 sequences, with roughly 6.6% occurring only once. Sample: PBMCs, taken before TCRalphabeta/CD19-depleted stem cell transplant. All receptors come from a boy under 10 years old with acute lymphoblastic leukemia, due to receive a stem cell transplant.

The chain links TRBV5-4 to TRBJ2-1; TRBD2 agrees at 9 bases. The CDR3 runs 16 residues. V shed 3 bases, J shed 4 bases, and the junction held 8 bases outside the gene matches. CDR1 SGHNT and CDR2 YYREEE come from the germline V gene (reference sequence). The CDR3 spells CASSSNGAGGYNEQFF. The CDR3, as DNA: TGTGCCAGCAGCTCCAATGGGGCGGGGGGGTACAATGAGCAGTTCTTC. Full variable domain (outside the CDR3, taken from reference TRBV5-4 and TRBJ2-1): ETGVTQSPTHLIKTRGQQVTLRCSSQSGHNTVSWYQQALGQGPQFIFQYYREEENGRGNFPPRFSGLQFPNYSSELNVNALELDDSALYLCASSSNGAGGYNEQFFGPGTRLTVL.

In its sample, this clonotype was seen many times. The V and J genes are TRBV12-3 or TRBV12-4 and TRBJ2-7; 8 bases fit TRBD1. The CDR3 spans 15 residues. The trim removed 3 bases at V and 3 bases at J, leaving 7 bases unmatched. CDR3 loop: CASSFSGGRIYEQYF. The CDR3 bases are TGTGCCAGCAGTTTTTCAGGGGGCAGGATCTACGAGCAGTACTTC.

This chain connects TRBV27 to TRBJ2-2; 7 bases fit TRBD2. Per the germline V gene, CDR1 is MNHEY and CDR2 is SMNVEV (reference sequence). CDR3 length equals 17 residues. With 5 bases clipped from V and 0 bases from J, the junction kept 9 bases outside the gene matches. The CDR3 sequence: CASSPAWDYANTGELFF. CDR3 bases: TGTGCCAGCAGTCCAGCCTGGGACTACGCGAACACCGGGGAGCTGTTTTTT.

This clonotype showed up many times. The chain combines TRBV11-2 with TRBJ1-5; the match to TRBD1 covers 8 bases. Germline V CDR1 and CDR2: SGHAT, FQNNGV. The junction had 12 bases not matched to a gene; V was cut back by 5 bases and J by 3 bases. The CDR3 consists of 17 residues. The CDR3 reads CASSMRTDRVVNQPQHF. CDR3 DNA sequence: TGTGCCAGCAGCATGCGAACGGACAGGGTGGTCAATCAGCCCCAGCATTTT. The full variable domain, with the rest looked up from reference TRBV11-2 and TRBJ1-5, is EAGVAQSPRYKIIEKRQSVAFWCNPISGHATLYWYQQILGQGPKLLIQFQNNGVVDDSQLPKDRFSAERLKGVDSTLKIQPAKLEDSAVYLCASSMRTDRVVNQPQHFGDGTRLSIL.

This clonotype has a handful of counts. This sequence joins TRBV4-3 and TRBJ1-1; D not resolved. V lost 4 bases and J lost 1, with 7 bases in between. The germline CDR1 and CDR2 sequences are LGHNA and YSLEER. CDR3 size: 13 residues. For the CDR3, the DNA is TGCGCCAGCAGCCGGAAGAGGAACACTGAAGCTTTCTTT. Encoded protein: CASSRKRNTEAFF.

Ten or more counts support this clonotype. The chain carries TRBV6-4 and TRBJ2-7, with D tentatively TRBD1 or TRBD2 (5 bases each). V was cut by 7 bases and J by 2 bases, with 12 bases left in between. CDR3 size: 13 residues. Germline V gene sequence: CDR1 MRHNA, CDR2 SNTAGT. The CDR3 protein is CASMIKGPYEQYF. CDR3 coding DNA: TGTGCCAGCATGATCAAGGGACCCTACGAGCAGTACTTC.

This clonotype showed up just a few times. The V and J genes are TRBV13 and TRBJ1-4; D gene uncertain. The CDR3 has 14 residues. V lost 7 bases to trimming and J lost 6 bases, with 15 bases between them. Germline lookup yields CDR1 PRHDT and CDR2 FYEKMQ (reference sequence). CDR3 residues: CASTSGRRDEKLFF. The CDR3 region has the DNA TGTGCCAGCACCTCAGGACGGCGTGATGAAAAACTGTTTTTT.

There are many counts of this clonotype. The chain uses TRBV20-1 and TRBJ2-1, with 9 bases lining up with TRBD2. The CDR3 is made up of 15 amino acids. Looked up from germline, CDR1 is DFQATT and CDR2 is SNEGSKA (reference sequence). V gave up 5 bases and J gave up 4 bases; unmatched junction bases: 9. CDR3 sequence reads: CSAPDGTSRYNEQFF. CDR3 DNA sequence: TGCAGTGCTCCGGACGGGACTAGCAGATACAATGAGCAGTTCTTC.

This clonotype has ten or more counts. CDR3 sequence (DNA): TGCGCCAGCAGTGTCAGGGCAGGGCAGAACACTGAAGCTTTCTTT. It codes for CASSVRAGQNTEAFF. The chain carries TRBV5-1 and TRBJ1-1; possible D gene TRBD1, 5 bases. V was clipped by 5 bases and J by 1 base, with 15 bases between them. CDR1 and CDR2 from the germline V gene are SGHRS and YFSETQ. This CDR3 spans 15 amino acids.

The chain uses TRBV20-1 and TRBJ2-3, with 7 bases lining up with TRBD2. The CDR3 runs to 14 residues. Germline V gene data show CDR1 as DFQATT and CDR2 as SNEGSKA (reference sequence). V was clipped by 1 base and J by 5 bases; unmatched bases: 6. The CDR3: CSARVSGGQDTQYF. The CDR3 coding sequence is TGCAGTGCTAGAGTATCGGGAGGACAAGATACGCAGTATTTT.

This clonotype was counted at least ten times. V gene TRBV5-5 combines with J gene TRBJ1-5; D is uncertain. The CDR3 is made up of 14 amino acids. Trimming took 4 bases from V and 1 from J, leaving 9 bases between them. In germline, CDR1 is SGHKS, CDR2 YYEKEE (reference sequence). The CDR3 DNA follows: TGTGCCAGCAGCCCAGTCGGGAGCAATCAGCCCCAGCATTTT. Encoded protein: CASSPVGSNQPQHF.

This clonotype was detected many times. This rearrangement joins TRBV29-1 to TRBJ2-7; 8 bases are a match to TRBD1. The CDR3 contains 14 residues. V shed 5 bases and J 2 bases; nucleotides not matched to a gene: 8. Germline CDR1 reads SQVTM; CDR2 reads ANQGSEA. The CDR3 nucleotides read TGCAGCGTTCAAGGACAGGGCCCCCCCTACGAGCAGTACTTC. Its translation is CSVQGQGPPYEQYF.

This clonotype has a count of ten or more. V is TRBV7-9 and J is TRBJ1-1; D uncertain. The germline V and J ends were trimmed by 5 bases and 5 bases, with 12 bases remaining between them. CDR3 size: 13 residues. Germline V lookup: CDR1 SEHNR, CDR2 FQNEAQ (reference sequence). This chain's CDR3 is CASSPVDQTEAFF. The CDR3 region has the DNA TGTGCCAGCAGCCCAGTGGACCAAACTGAAGCTTTCTTT. The variable domain in full, with the rest retrieved from reference TRBV7-9 and TRBJ1-1, is DTGVSQNPRHKITKRGQNVTFRCDPISEHNRLYWYRQTLGQGPEFLTYFQNEAQLEKSRLLSDRFSAERPKGSFSTLEIQRTEQGDSAMYLCASSPVDQTEAFFGQGTRLTVV.

This clonotype was seen many times. This chain uses TRBV11-2 with TRBJ2-1; D is ambiguous. The length of the CDR3 is 16 residues. V dropped 3 bases and J dropped 0 bases, with 12 bases sitting between them. Germline V gene lookup returns CDR1 SGHAT and CDR2 FQNNGV. CDR3 DNA: TGTGCCAGCAGCTTGTCTAAAGGCAACTCCTACAATGAGCAGTTCTTC. Its protein is CASSLSKGNSYNEQFF.